Below are 3 T cell receptor beta chains sequenced from a single sample in a study of cytomegalovirus exposure and HLA in healthy donors. Use of 60 Vbeta and 13 Jbeta primers characterized the PCR. Clones were read by immunoSEQ multiplex PCR, and TCRdb kept only the in-frame ones, dropping some. This repertoire shows approximately 88,000 clones, 55% to 75% found once; its top ten account for about 3.5%. The sample was PBMCs. The source of these receptors is a man between 60 and 70 years old in good health and CMV-seronegative.

This sequence joins TRBV7-8 and TRBJ1-5; 7 bases line up with TRBD1. V gave up 0 bases and J gave up 5 bases; unmatched junction bases: 22. This CDR3 spans 21 amino acids. CDR1 and CDR2 from the germline V gene are SGHVS and FQNEAQ. The CDR3 DNA follows: TGTGCCAGCAGCTTAGCTTCAGTCAGGGACAGCCTACTTCAGCGGGATCAGCCCCAGCATTTT. Its protein product is CASSLASVRDSLLQRDQPQHF.

The chain carries TRBV5-5 and TRBJ2-2; no firm D call. Per the germline V gene, CDR1 is SGHKS and CDR2 is YYEKEE (reference sequence). The ends were cut back, 1 base at V and 7 bases at J, with 8 bases in the middle. CDR3 size: 13 residues. The CDR3 DNA reads as TGTGCCAGCAGCTTGTCAGTAAGCGGGGAGCTGTTTTTT. The encoded protein is CASSLSVSGELFF.

This chain links TRBV15 with TRBJ2-1, with TRBD1 matching 8 bases. Trimming cost V 3 bases and J 5 bases; bases outside gene matches: 6. The germline V gene has CDR1 LNHNV and CDR2 YYDKDF (reference sequence). This CDR3 contains 15 residues. The chain's CDR3 is CATSSAGQGNNEQFF. As DNA, the CDR3 is TGTGCCACCAGCAGTGCCGGACAGGGAAACAATGAGCAGTTCTTC.